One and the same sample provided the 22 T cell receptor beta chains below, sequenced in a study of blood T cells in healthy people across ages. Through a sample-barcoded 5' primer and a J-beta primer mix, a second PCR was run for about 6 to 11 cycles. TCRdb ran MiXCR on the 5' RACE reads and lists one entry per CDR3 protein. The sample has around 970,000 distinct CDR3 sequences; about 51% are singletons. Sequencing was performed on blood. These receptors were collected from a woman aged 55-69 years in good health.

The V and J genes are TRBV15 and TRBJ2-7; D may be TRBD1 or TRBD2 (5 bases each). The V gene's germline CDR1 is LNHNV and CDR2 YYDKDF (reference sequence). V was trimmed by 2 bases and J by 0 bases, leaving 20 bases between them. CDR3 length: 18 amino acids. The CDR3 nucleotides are TGTGCCACCAGCAGACTTTCCCTCCGGGACCAGAGCTCCTACGAGCAGTACTTC. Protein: CATSRLSLRDQSSYEQYF. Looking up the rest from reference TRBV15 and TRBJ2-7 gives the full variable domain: DAMVIQNPRYQVTQFGKPVTLSCSQTLNHNVMYWYQQKSSQAPKLLFHYYDKDFNNEADTPDNFQSRRPNTSFCFLDIRSPGLGDTAMYLCATSRLSLRDQSSYEQYFGPGTRLTVT.

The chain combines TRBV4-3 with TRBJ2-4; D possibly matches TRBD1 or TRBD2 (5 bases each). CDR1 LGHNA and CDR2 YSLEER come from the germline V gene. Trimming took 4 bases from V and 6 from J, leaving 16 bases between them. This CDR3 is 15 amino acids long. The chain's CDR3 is CASSPGTGRSNIQYF. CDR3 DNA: TGCGCCAGCAGCCCGGGTACGGGGCGTTCAAACATTCAGTACTTC.

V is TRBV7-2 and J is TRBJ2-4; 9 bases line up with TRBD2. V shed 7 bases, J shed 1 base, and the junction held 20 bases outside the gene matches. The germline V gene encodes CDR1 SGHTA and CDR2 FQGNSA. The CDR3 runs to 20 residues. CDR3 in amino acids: CASTMQGPSGGRFAKNIQYF. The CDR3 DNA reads TGTGCCAGCACCATGCAAGGCCCCAGCGGGGGGCGCTTTGCCAAAAACATTCAGTACTTC.

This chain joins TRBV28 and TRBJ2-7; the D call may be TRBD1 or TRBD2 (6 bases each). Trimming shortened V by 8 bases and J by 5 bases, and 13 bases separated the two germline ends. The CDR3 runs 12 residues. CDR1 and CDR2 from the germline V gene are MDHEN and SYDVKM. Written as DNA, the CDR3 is TGTGCCAGCGGCCTGAGGGGGGACGAGCAGTACTTC. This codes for CASGLRGDEQYF.

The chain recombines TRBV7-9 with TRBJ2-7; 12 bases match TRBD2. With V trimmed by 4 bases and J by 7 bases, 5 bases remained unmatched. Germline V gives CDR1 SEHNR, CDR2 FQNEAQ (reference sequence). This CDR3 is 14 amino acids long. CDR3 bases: TGTGCCAGCAGCTGGACTAGCGGGACCCATGAGCAGTACTTC. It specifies CASSWTSGTHEQYF.

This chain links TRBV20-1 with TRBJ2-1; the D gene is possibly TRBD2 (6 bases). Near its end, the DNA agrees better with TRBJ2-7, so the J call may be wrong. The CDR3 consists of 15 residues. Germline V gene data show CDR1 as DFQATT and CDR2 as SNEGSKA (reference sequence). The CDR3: CSARVFSGNPYEQYF. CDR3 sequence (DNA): TGCAGCGCACGCGTTTTTAGCGGAAATCCCTACGAGCAGTACTTC.

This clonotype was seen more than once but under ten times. The CDR3, as DNA: TGCGCCAGCAGCCGGGTCGGGGGGATGGACATTCAGTACTTC. This codes for CASSRVGGMDIQYF. V is TRBV4-1 and J is TRBJ2-4, with 7 nucleotides matching TRBD2. CDR1 is MGHRA, CDR2 YSYEKL, per germline. Trimming took 4 bases from V and 8 from J; bases not matched to a gene: 8. The CDR3 sequence is 14 residues long.

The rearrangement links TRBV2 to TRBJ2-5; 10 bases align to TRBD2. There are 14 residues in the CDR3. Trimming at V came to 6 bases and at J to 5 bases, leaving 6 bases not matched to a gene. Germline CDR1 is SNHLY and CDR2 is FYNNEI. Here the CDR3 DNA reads TGTGCCAGCAGGCCGGGACTAGCGAGTGAGACCCAGTACTTC. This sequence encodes CASRPGLASETQYF.

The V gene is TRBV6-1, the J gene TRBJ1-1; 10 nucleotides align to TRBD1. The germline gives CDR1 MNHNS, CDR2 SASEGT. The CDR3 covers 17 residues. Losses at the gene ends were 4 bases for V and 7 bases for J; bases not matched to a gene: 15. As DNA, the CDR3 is TGTGCCAGCAGTGGAGCGATGGGGGGACAGGGGAGGGGTGAAGCTTTCTTT. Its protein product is CASSGAMGGQGRGEAFF.

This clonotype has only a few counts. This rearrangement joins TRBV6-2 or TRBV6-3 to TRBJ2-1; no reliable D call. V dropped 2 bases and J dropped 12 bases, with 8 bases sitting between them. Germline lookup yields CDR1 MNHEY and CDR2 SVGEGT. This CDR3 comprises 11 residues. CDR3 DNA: TGTGCCAGCAGTTACCTGCGGACGCAGTTCTTC. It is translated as CASSYLRTQFF.

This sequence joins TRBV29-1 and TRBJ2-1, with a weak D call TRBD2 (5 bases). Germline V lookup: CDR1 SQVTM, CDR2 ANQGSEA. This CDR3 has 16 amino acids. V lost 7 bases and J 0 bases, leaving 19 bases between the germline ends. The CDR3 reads CSGTDAAGFSYNEQFF. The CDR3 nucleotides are TGCAGCGGTACCGATGCCGCGGGTTTCTCCTACAATGAGCAGTTCTTC.

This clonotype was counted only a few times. The CDR3 DNA sequence: TGCAGTGCTAGGCGGTTAGGCCTACAAGAGACCCAGTACTTC. Its translation: CSARRLGLQETQYF. This chain joins TRBV20-1 and TRBJ2-5; no clear D. In germline, CDR1 is DFQATT, CDR2 SNEGSKA (reference sequence). V lost 3 bases and J 2 bases, leaving 13 bases between the germline ends. The CDR3 sequence is 14 residues long.

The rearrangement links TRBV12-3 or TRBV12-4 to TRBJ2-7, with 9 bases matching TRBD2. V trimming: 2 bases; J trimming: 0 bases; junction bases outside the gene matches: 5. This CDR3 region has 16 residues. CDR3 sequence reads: CASSLKREATSYEQYF. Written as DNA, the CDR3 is TGTGCCAGCAGTTTAAAGCGGGAGGCTACCTCCTACGAGCAGTACTTC.

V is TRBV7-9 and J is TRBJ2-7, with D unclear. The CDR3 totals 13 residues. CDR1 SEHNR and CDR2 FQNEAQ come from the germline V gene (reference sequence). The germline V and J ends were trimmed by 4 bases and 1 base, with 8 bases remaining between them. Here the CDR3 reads CASSSLLSYEQYF. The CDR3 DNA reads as TGTGCCAGCAGCTCCCTCTTATCCTACGAGCAGTACTTC.

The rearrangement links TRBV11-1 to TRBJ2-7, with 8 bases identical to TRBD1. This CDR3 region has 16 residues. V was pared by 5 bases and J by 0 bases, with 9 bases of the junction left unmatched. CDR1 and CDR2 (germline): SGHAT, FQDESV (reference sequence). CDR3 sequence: CASSRGGQGASYEQYF. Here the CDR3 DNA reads TGTGCCAGCAGCCGAGGCGGACAGGGTGCCTCCTACGAGCAGTACTTC. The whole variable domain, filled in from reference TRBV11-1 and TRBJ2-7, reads EAEVAQSPRYKITEKSQAVAFWCDPISGHATLYWYRQILGQGPELLVQFQDESVVDDSQLPKDRFSAERLKGVDSTLKIQPAELGDSAMYLCASSRGGQGASYEQYFGPGTRLTVT.

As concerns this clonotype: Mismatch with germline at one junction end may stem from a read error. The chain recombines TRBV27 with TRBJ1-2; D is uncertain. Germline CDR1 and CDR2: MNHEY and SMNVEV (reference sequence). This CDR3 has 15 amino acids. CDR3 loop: CASSSGDRPSYDYTF. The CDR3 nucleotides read TGTGCCAGCAGTTCGGGAGATCGTCCCAGCTATGACTACACCTTC.

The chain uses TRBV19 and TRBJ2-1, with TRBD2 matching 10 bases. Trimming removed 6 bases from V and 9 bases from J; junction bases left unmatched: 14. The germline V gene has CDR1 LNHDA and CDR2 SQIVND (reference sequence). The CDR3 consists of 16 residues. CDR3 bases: TGTGCCAGTAGGCCGTTACTAGCGGGACACCTTACTGAGCAGTTCTTC. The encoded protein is CASRPLLAGHLTEQFF. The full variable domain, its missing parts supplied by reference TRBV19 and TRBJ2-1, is DGGITQSPKYLFRKEGQNVTLSCEQNLNHDAMYWYRQDPGQGLRLIYYSQIVNDFQKGDIAEGYSVSREKKESFPLTVTSAQKNPTAFYLCASRPLLAGHLTEQFFGPGTRLTVL.

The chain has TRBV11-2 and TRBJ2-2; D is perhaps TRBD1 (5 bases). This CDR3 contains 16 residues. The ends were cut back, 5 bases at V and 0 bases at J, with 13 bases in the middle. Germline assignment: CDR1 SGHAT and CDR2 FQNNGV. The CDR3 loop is CASSHYLGANTGELFF. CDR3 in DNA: TGTGCCAGCAGCCATTATTTAGGGGCGAACACCGGGGAGCTGTTTTTT.

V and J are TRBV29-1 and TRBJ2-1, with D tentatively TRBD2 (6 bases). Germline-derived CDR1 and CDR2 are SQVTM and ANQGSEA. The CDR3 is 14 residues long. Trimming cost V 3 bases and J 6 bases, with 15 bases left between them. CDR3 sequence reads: CSVDPGLTCNEQFF. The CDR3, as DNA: TGCAGCGTTGACCCGGGACTTACCTGCAATGAGCAGTTCTTC.

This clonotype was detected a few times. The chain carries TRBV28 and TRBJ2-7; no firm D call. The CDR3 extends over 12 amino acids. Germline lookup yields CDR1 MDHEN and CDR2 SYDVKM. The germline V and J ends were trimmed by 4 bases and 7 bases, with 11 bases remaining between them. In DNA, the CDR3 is TGTGCCAGCAGTTCCCACCGGTGGGAGCAGTACTTC. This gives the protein CASSSHRWEQYF. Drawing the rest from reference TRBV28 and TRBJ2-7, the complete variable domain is DVKVTQSSRYLVKRTGEKVFLECVQDMDHENMFWYRQDPGLGLRLIYFSYDVKMKEKGDIPEGYSVSREKKERFSLILESASTNQTSMYLCASSSHRWEQYFGPGTRLTVT.

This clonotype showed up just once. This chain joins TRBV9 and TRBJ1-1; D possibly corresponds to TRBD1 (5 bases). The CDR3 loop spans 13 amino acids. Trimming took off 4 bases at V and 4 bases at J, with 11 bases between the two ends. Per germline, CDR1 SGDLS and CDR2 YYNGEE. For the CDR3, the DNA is TGTGCCAGCAGCCGGGACGGATTCACTGAAGCTTTCTTT. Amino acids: CASSRDGFTEAFF.

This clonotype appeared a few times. The CDR3 bases are TGTGCCAGCAGTTGGTTTCTTTACAATGAGCAGTTCTTC. Translated, it gives CASSWFLYNEQFF. The chain couples TRBV12-3 or TRBV12-4 to TRBJ2-1; the D is unclear. The CDR3 loop spans 13 amino acids. Trimming removed 4 bases at V and 4 bases at J, with 8 bases between.